This T cell receptor delta chain emerged from a study of Vδ1+ human thymocytes. This clone appeared a few times. Its antigen is not identified. Whole-study findings and limits: In the thymus, TRG and TRD repertoires looked highly polyclonal with Gaussian CDR3 lengths.

CDR1 is TSWWSYY and CDR2 is QGS in the germline V gene. The ends were cut back, 3 bases at V and 1 base at J, with 21 bases in the middle. CDR3 length equals 18 residues. RNA was extracted from the cells and then reverse transcribed. CDR3 amplicons came from multiplex PCR with pooled V-gene forward and constant-region reverse primers. With CATT, TCRdb re-called clones from the multiplex PCR reads. Of tens of thousands of delta-chain clones in the sample, more than 8% were seen once. Sequenced material: Vdelta1+ gamma-delta thymocytes from the thymus. Sample subset: FACS-sorted CD3+ TCRalphabeta- TCRVdelta1+ TCRVdelta2- thymocytes. The source is a child younger than two who had congenital heart surgery. V is TRDV1 and J is TRDJ1; D perhaps matches TRDD3 (6 bases). The DNA of the CDR3 is TGTGCTCTTGGGGACCGTGCCCGATGTACTGGGCCCACCGATAAACTCATCTTT. Encoded protein: CALGDRARCTGPTDKLIF.